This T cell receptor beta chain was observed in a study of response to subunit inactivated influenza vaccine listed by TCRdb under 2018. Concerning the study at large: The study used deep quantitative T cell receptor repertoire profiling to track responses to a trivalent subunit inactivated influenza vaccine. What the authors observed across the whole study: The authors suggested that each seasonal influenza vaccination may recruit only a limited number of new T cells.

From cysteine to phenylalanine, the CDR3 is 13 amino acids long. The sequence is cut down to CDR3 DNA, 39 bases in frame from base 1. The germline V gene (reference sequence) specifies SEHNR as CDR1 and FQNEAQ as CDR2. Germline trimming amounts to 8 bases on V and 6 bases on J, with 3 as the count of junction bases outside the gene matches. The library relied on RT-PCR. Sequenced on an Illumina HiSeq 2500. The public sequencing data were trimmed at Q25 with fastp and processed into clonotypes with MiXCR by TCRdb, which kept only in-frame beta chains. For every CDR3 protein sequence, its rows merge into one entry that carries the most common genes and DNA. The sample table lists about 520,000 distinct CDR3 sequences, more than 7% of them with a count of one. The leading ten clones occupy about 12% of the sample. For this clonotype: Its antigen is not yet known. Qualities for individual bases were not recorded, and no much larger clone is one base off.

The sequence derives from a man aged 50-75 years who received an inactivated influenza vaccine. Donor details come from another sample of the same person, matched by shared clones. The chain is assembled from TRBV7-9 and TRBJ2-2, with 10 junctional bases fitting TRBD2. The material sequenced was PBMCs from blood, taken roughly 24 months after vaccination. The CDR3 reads CASHLAGAGELFF. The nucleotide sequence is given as TGTGCCAGCCACCTAGCGGGGGCCGGGGAGCTGTTTTTT.